These 23 T cell receptor beta chains came from one sample sequenced in a study of blood T cells in healthy people across ages. For the second PCR, which ran for 7 to 11 cycles, a sample-barcoded 5' primer and a J-beta primer mix were used. From the 5' RACE reads, TCRdb called clonotypes with MiXCR, one entry per CDR3 protein. The table lists roughly 730,000 distinct CDR3 sequences, about 61% of them singletons. The sequenced material came from blood. These receptor sequences come from a man aged 35 to 55 in good health.

This clonotype was seen repeatedly, ten times or more. The chain is built from TRBV6-2 or TRBV6-3 and TRBJ2-1; 10 nucleotides agree with TRBD2. The CDR3 runs to 14 residues. The V gene end was trimmed by 6 bases and the J gene end by 12 bases; junction bases not matched to a gene: 11. Germline V gene data show CDR1 as MNHEY and CDR2 as SVGEGT. Written as DNA, the CDR3 is TGTGCCAGCAGGCCTAGCGGGGGAGCCCTTGGGCAGTTCTTC. Protein sequence: CASRPSGGALGQFF.

The V call is TRBV27, the J call TRBJ1-4; 9 bases align to TRBD1. The CDR3 spans 14 residues. V lost 7 bases to trimming and J lost 7 bases; unmatched junction nucleotides: 7. Germline CDR1 and CDR2: MNHEY and SMNVEV (reference sequence). In DNA form, the CDR3 reads TGTGCCAGCACACGACAGGGGGTAGGTGAAAAACTGTTTTTT. It is translated as CASTRQGVGEKLFF.

This clonotype was observed once. The V gene is TRBV4-3, the J gene TRBJ2-3; D might be TRBD1 (6 bases). This CDR3 region has 14 residues. Per germline, CDR1 LGHNA and CDR2 YSLEER. Trimming stripped 0 bases from V and 7 bases from J, with 11 bases between. The DNA of the CDR3 is TGCGCCAGCAGCCAAGATTCCAGGGGAAATACGCAGTATTTT. Residues: CASSQDSRGNTQYF.

The gene calls are TRBV3-1 and TRBJ2-7; 8 bases line up with TRBD1. The V gene's germline CDR1 is LGHDT and CDR2 YNNKEL (reference sequence). V dropped 0 bases and J dropped 10; count of bases not matched to a gene: 14. CDR3 size: 16 residues. CDR3 nucleotide sequence: TGTGCCAGCAGCCAAGATCCTGGACAGGGAAAACCTATACAGTACTTC. Protein product: CASSQDPGQGKPIQYF.

This clonotype was seen only a few times. The V call is TRBV7-2, the J call TRBJ2-3; tentatively, D is TRBD1 (5 bases). The CDR3 is 15 amino acids. V shed 1 base and J shed 8 bases, with 16 bases lying between them. Per the germline V gene, CDR1 is SGHTA and CDR2 is FQGNSA. CDR3 loop: CASSLGRLGESTQYF. The CDR3 DNA follows: TGTGCCAGCAGCTTAGGCCGCCTAGGGGAAAGTACGCAGTATTTT.

The chain uses TRBV5-1 and TRBJ2-1; 7 bases match TRBD1. Germline-derived CDR1 and CDR2 are SGHRS and YFSETQ. V shed 4 bases and J 1 base; nucleotides not matched to a gene: 8. The CDR3 extends over 16 amino acids. The CDR3 nucleotides read TGCGCCAGCAGCCGTACCGGGACAGCGTCCTACAATGAGCAGTTCTTC. Translating it yields CASSRTGTASYNEQFF.

There are a few counts of this clonotype. The chain employs TRBV29-1 and TRBJ2-1, with D maybe TRBD2 (6 bases). The V end lost 0 bases, the J end lost 6 bases, and 21 bases lay between the germline ends. The CDR3 loop spans 17 amino acids. CDR1 is SQVTM, CDR2 ANQGSEA, per germline. The CDR3 protein is CSVEDGGAGGGFNEQFF. For the CDR3, the DNA is TGCAGCGTTGAAGATGGCGGGGCTGGGGGAGGATTCAATGAGCAGTTCTTC.

To note about this clonotype: A much bigger clone sits one base away, suggesting this may be a read error. V and J are TRBV7-2 and TRBJ2-1, with 8 positions matching TRBD2. Germline V gene data show CDR1 as SGHTA and CDR2 as FQGNSA. The CDR3 runs 16 residues. The CDR3 protein is CANSWDSGAKGGEQFF. The CDR3, as DNA: TGTGCCAACAGCTGGGATAGCGGGGCTAAAGGGGGTGAGCAGTTCTTC.

V is TRBV6-4 and J is TRBJ2-3, with D unresolved. The CDR3 consists of 12 residues. Deletions cut 2 bases from V and 7 bases from J, with 7 bases between. Germline V gene data show CDR1 as MRHNA and CDR2 as SNTAGT. The CDR3 region is CASSDRLNTQYF. The CDR3 DNA reads TGTGCCAGCAGTGACCGTCTTAATACGCAGTATTTT.

As concerns this clonotype: Just one base apart from a much larger clone, this may be a read error. The genes are TRBV7-2 and TRBJ2-1; the D is unclear. This CDR3 is 11 amino acids long. The V gene's germline CDR1 is SGHTA and CDR2 FQGNSA. Between the trimmed V and J ends, which lost 6 bases and 11 bases, there was a span of 11 bases. In nucleotides, the CDR3 is TGTGCCAGCAGTCGTTCTACTAAGCAGTTCTTC. It encodes CASSRSTKQFF.

The CDR3 spells CASSSEGREDNEQFF. The CDR3 region has the DNA TGCGCCAGCAGCTCCGAGGGCCGAGAGGACAATGAGCAGTTCTTC. The chain employs TRBV5-1 and TRBJ2-1; D is perhaps TRBD2 (5 bases). This CDR3 comprises 15 residues. In germline, CDR1 is SGHRS, CDR2 YFSETQ. The germline V and J ends were trimmed by 3 bases and 5 bases, with 15 bases remaining between them.

This chain uses TRBV27 with TRBJ2-2; D gene unclear. Germline CDR1 and CDR2: MNHEY and SMNVEV (reference sequence). CDR3 size: 13 residues. Trimming took 7 bases from V and 5 from J, leaving 11 bases between them. This chain's CDR3 is CASKISQTGELFF. CDR3 nucleotides: TGTGCCAGCAAGATTAGCCAAACCGGGGAGCTGTTTTTT.

V is TRBV20-1 and J is TRBJ2-3; perhaps TRBD1 as D (6 bases). Trimming left V 4 bases short and J 1 base short, with 12 bases between. The CDR3 has 14 amino acids. Germline CDR1 and CDR2: DFQATT and SNEGSKA (reference sequence). The CDR3 DNA is TGCAGTGCTAATAGGGGGTATGGCACAGATACGCAGTATTTT. Encoded protein: CSANRGYGTDTQYF.

The gene calls are TRBV29-1 and TRBJ2-2; D is perhaps TRBD2 (6 bases). The CDR3 runs to 15 residues. V lost 4 bases and J 2 bases, leaving 14 bases between the germline ends. CDR1 and CDR2 from the germline V gene are SQVTM and ANQGSEA. CDR3 in amino acids: CSVGVGGANTGELFF. As DNA, the CDR3 is TGCAGCGTTGGGGTTGGAGGGGCCAACACCGGGGAGCTGTTTTTT.

This chain links TRBV6-6 with TRBJ2-7; 7 bases agree with TRBD2. Unmatched junction bases numbered 2, after V lost 0 bases and J lost 0 bases. The CDR3 consists of 15 residues. The germline gives CDR1 MNHNY, CDR2 SVGAGI (reference sequence). The CDR3 bases are TGTGCCAGCAGTTACTCCGGACTAGACTCCTACGAGCAGTACTTC. Its protein is CASSYSGLDSYEQYF.

CDR3 sequence reads: CASSLATEYNEQFF. The CDR3 nucleotides are TGTGCCAGCAGCTTAGCTACGGAATACAATGAGCAGTTCTTC. J is TRBJ2-1 and V is TRBV7-9, with no clear D. CDR1 is SEHNR, CDR2 FQNEAQ, per germline (reference sequence). This CDR3 spans 14 amino acids. V lost 0 bases and J lost 4, with 7 bases in between.

This chain connects TRBV20-1 to TRBJ2-1, with 8 bases that match TRBD2. V trimming: 4 bases; J trimming: 13 bases; junction bases outside the gene matches: 15. The CDR3 has 14 residues. Per germline, CDR1 DFQATT and CDR2 SNEGSKA (reference sequence). CDR3: CSATGGGPGETQFF. DNA of the CDR3: TGCAGTGCTACCGGGGGGGGCCCTGGAGAGACCCAGTTCTTC.

The chain couples TRBV12-3 or TRBV12-4 to TRBJ2-7, with 12 bases identical to TRBD2. Trimming took 8 bases from V and 0 from J; bases not matched to a gene: 5. The CDR3 spans 15 residues. The CDR3 region has the DNA TGTGCCAGCCTACTAGCGGGGGGCCCCTCCTACGAGCAGTACTTC. It codes for CASLLAGGPSYEQYF.

This clonotype was recorded many times. The chain is built from TRBV12-3 or TRBV12-4 and TRBJ2-1; D not certain. The length of the CDR3 is 14 residues. Trimming cost V 3 bases and J 1 base, with 7 bases left between them. CDR3 nucleotide sequence: TGTGCCAGCAGTTTTGACATGTCCTACAATGAGCAGTTCTTC. This codes for CASSFDMSYNEQFF.

V gene TRBV18 combines with J gene TRBJ1-5; D is ambiguous. Trimming took 3 bases from V and 8 from J, leaving 17 bases between them. Germline assignment: CDR1 KGHSH and CDR2 LQKENI. The CDR3 totals 15 residues. CDR3 sequence: CASSPTKGTGEPQHF. The DNA for the CDR3 is TGTGCCAGCTCACCGACAAAGGGTACTGGTGAGCCCCAGCATTTT. Using reference TRBV18 and TRBJ1-5 for the parts outside the CDR3, the full variable domain is NAGVMQNPRHLVRRRGQEARLRCSPMKGHSHVYWYRQLPEEGLKFMVYLQKENIIDESGMPKERFSAEFPKEGPSILRIQQVVRGDSAAYFCASSPTKGTGEPQHFGDGTRLSIL.

The chain employs TRBV16 and TRBJ1-1; D is unclear. The CDR3 extends over 14 amino acids. Germline assignment: CDR1 KGHSY and CDR2 FQNENV. Trimming shortened V by 5 bases and J by 0 bases, and 10 bases separated the two germline ends. The CDR3 DNA reads TGTGCCAGCAGCGCCTCTGACATGAACACTGAAGCTTTCTTT. It specifies CASSASDMNTEAFF.

The rearrangement uses TRBV10-3 and TRBJ2-5; 7 nucleotides agree with TRBD2. Germline-derived CDR1 and CDR2 are ENHRY and SYGVKD. V shed 5 bases and J 0 bases; nucleotides not matched to a gene: 3. The CDR3 is 14 amino acids. CDR3 amino acids: CAISWAGDQETQYF. In DNA, the CDR3 is TGTGCCATCAGTTGGGCGGGAGACCAAGAGACCCAGTACTTC.

This clonotype was seen only a few times. This rearrangement joins TRBV29-1 to TRBJ1-5, with D tentatively TRBD1 (5 bases). There are 13 residues in the CDR3. The germline V gene has CDR1 SQVTM and CDR2 ANQGSEA. Trimming stripped 5 bases from V and 6 bases from J, with 14 bases between. CDR3 in DNA: TGCAGCGTTCAATCAGGGCAGGGTCAGCCCCAGCATTTT. It is translated as CSVQSGQGQPQHF. Drawing the rest from reference TRBV29-1 and TRBJ1-5, the complete variable domain is SAVISQKPSRDICQRGTSLTIQCQVDSQVTMMFWYRQQPGQSLTLIATANQGSEATYESGFVIDKFPISRPNLTFSTLTVSNMSPEDSSIYLCSVQSGQGQPQHFGDGTRLSIL.